This paragraph reports one TCR beta chain. No antigen is known for it. Sequencing used immunoSEQ version 4 in survey mode. Some clones are missing from TCRdb's copy, which holds only in-frame ones; the method was immunoSEQ multiplex PCR. The table has some 28,000 clones, about four fifths seen once. The entry originates in a study of persistence of HIV-infected CD4 T cells. Looking at the study overall: CD4+ T cells responding to CMV or HIV-1 Gag were isolated.

Germline values: CDR1 SGHRS, CDR2 YFSETQ. The CDR3 extends over 13 amino acids. With 4 bases removed from V and 3 bases from J, the gap between germline ends came to 10 bases. Lysates of CMV-infected fibroblasts at around 9.8 ug/mL stimulated these cells. CD40L-negative CD69-negative CD45RO-high memory CD4+ T cells were sorted as populations depleted of antigen-responding cells. Donors had CD4+ T cell counts above 400 cells/uL and were CMV-seropositive. The sample was CD4+ T cells sorted from PBMCs after roughly 19-hour stimulation, taken from a patient who received antiretroviral therapy. The TCR originated in an adult man with HIV who was CMV-seropositive. The chain couples TRBV5-1 to TRBJ1-2; the D gene is possibly TRBD1 (5 bases). This chain's CDR3 is CASSKDSYYGYTF. DNA of the CDR3: TGCGCCAGCAGCAAAGACAGTTACTATGGCTACACCTTC.